The 14 T cell receptor beta chains below were found in one sample sequenced in a study of blood T cell repertoires in COVID-19. Repertoires were generated with immunoSEQ multiplex PCR, while TCRdb's copy carries only in-frame clones and drops some. Of around 350,000 clones listed, 70% to 90% were seen once; the top ten hold around 2.9%. Sequencing input: peripheral blood. Receptor source: a human donor in a cohort sampled during active COVID-19.

The V and J genes are TRBV7-2 and TRBJ2-5; D possibly corresponds to TRBD2 (6 bases). V dropped 5 bases and J dropped 4 bases, with 17 bases sitting between them. The CDR3 totals 15 residues. The germline V gene has CDR1 SGHTA and CDR2 FQGNSA. For the CDR3, the DNA is TGTGCCAGCAGCCAAGGCCTGGGGGGTGCAGAGACCCAGTACTTC. It translates to CASSQGLGGAETQYF.

CDR3 nucleotide sequence: TGTGCCAGCAGAGGGGGGGTAACTAGCCCCGAGCAGTACTTC. It encodes CASRGGVTSPEQYF. The V and J genes are TRBV2 and TRBJ2-7; D is perhaps TRBD2 (7 bases). Germline-derived CDR1 and CDR2 are SNHLY and FYNNEI. This CDR3 comprises 14 residues. The V gene lost 6 bases and the J gene lost 6 bases, with 18 bases spanning the gap.

V gene TRBV6-5 combines with J gene TRBJ2-1, with 7 nucleotides matching TRBD1. J gave up 3 bases and V 5 bases, and 7 bases lay outside the gene matches. The CDR3 covers 15 residues. Germline V gene lookup returns CDR1 MNHEY and CDR2 SVGAGI. The CDR3 DNA reads TGTGCCAGCAGTCCAGACAGGGAAATCTACAATGAGCAGTTCTTC. The encoded protein is CASSPDREIYNEQFF.

V usage is TRBV7-3 and J usage is TRBJ2-7, with a possible D match to TRBD1 (6 bases). The CDR3 is made up of 14 amino acids. With 4 bases removed from V and 2 bases from J, the gap between germline ends came to 12 bases. Germline CDR1 reads SGHTA; CDR2 reads FQGTGA. The DNA for the CDR3 is TGTGCCAGCAGCTCCGGGGACACGACCTACGAGCAGTACTTC. Translated: CASSSGDTTYEQYF.

This clone was seen just once. J is TRBJ2-7 and V is TRBV19; D perhaps matches TRBD1 (5 bases). The CDR3 extends over 13 amino acids. The germline V and J ends were trimmed by 3 bases and 3 bases, with 9 bases remaining between them. Germline CDR1 is LNHDA and CDR2 is SQIVND (reference sequence). CDR3 nucleotide sequence: TGTGCCAGTAGTATGGGGCACCGCTACGAGCAGTACTTC. Translation: CASSMGHRYEQYF.

The CDR3, as DNA: TGTGCCAGCAGTTTTTGGGGGGGTGATGCCAAAAACATTCAGTACTTC. Amino acids: CASSFWGGDAKNIQYF. V and J are TRBV28 and TRBJ2-4, with 7 bases aligning to TRBD2. CDR1 is MDHEN, CDR2 SYDVKM, per germline. CDR3 length: 16 amino acids. After removal of 3 bases from V and 1 base from J, the junction contained 6 bases not matched to a gene.

The V gene is TRBV5-4, the J gene TRBJ1-1, with D unclear. The CDR3 contains 12 residues. Germline V gene sequence: CDR1 SGHNT, CDR2 YYREEE (reference sequence). Deletions cut 4 bases from V and 1 base from J, with 5 bases between. The CDR3 is CASSAENTEAFF. The CDR3 nucleotides are TGTGCCAGCAGCGCAGAGAACACTGAAGCTTTCTTT.

This rearrangement joins TRBV12-3 or TRBV12-4 to TRBJ1-4; D is uncertain. This CDR3 region has 13 residues. Trimming pared 7 bases from V and 8 bases from J, leaving 14 bases between. Here the CDR3 DNA reads TGTGCCAGCACCTTCTTGGGAGGCGAAAAACTGTTTTTT. The encoded protein is CASTFLGGEKLFF.

A word on this clone: The same CDR3 also results from other DNA sequences found in this sample. This chain joins TRBV12-3 or TRBV12-4 and TRBJ1-1, with 7 bases that match TRBD1. CDR3 length equals 13 residues. V lost 6 bases, J lost 1 base, and 2 bases stayed unmatched. The CDR3 coding sequence is TGTGCCAGCAGCTACAGGGGGAACACTGAAGCTTTCTTT. This codes for CASSYRGNTEAFF.

V usage is TRBV7-9 and J usage is TRBJ2-1; 14 bases are a match to TRBD2. The CDR3 has 17 residues. CDR1 SEHNR and CDR2 FQNEAQ come from the germline V gene (reference sequence). Trimming took 2 bases from V and 6 from J; bases not matched to a gene: 6. The CDR3 reads CASSLTGLAGGGNEQFF. The DNA for the CDR3 is TGTGCCAGCAGCTTAACTGGACTAGCGGGGGGCGGCAATGAGCAGTTCTTC. The complete variable domain, with remaining parts taken from reference TRBV7-9 and TRBJ2-1, reads DTGVSQNPRHKITKRGQNVTFRCDPISEHNRLYWYRQTLGQGPEFLTYFQNEAQLEKSRLLSDRFSAERPKGSFSTLEIQRTEQGDSAMYLCASSLTGLAGGGNEQFFGPGTRLTVL.

This clone was seen once. The gene calls are TRBV27 and TRBJ2-7; the match to TRBD1 covers 9 bases. The CDR3 runs 14 residues. Per the germline V gene, CDR1 is MNHEY and CDR2 is SMNVEV (reference sequence). With V trimmed by 6 bases and J by 7 bases, 10 bases remained unmatched. CDR3 nucleotide sequence: TGTGCCAGCAGCCCCTCGACAGGGGGTTTGGAGCAGTACTTC. Translating it yields CASSPSTGGLEQYF.

The chain has TRBV4-1 and TRBJ2-7; 7 nucleotides match TRBD2. The V segment lost 1 base and the J segment 3 bases; nucleotides outside the gene matches: 12. Germline V CDR1 and CDR2: MGHRA, YSYEKL. This CDR3 has 17 residues. The CDR3 region is CASSQGPGGLGVYEQYF. In DNA, the CDR3 is TGCGCCAGCAGCCAAGGGCCGGGCGGACTAGGGGTCTACGAGCAGTACTTC.

The chain employs TRBV2 and TRBJ2-1; 7 bases match TRBD2. V lost 3 bases and J lost 9; bases outside the gene matches: 5. Germline V gives CDR1 SNHLY, CDR2 FYNNEI. The CDR3 contains 13 residues. CDR3 sequence reads: CASSDQAGSEQFF. CDR3 nucleotides: TGTGCCAGCAGTGATCAAGCGGGATCTGAGCAGTTCTTC.

The chain carries TRBV9 and TRBJ2-5; 11 nucleotides align to TRBD2. V shed 4 bases, J shed 5 bases, and the junction held 4 bases outside the gene matches. CDR1 and CDR2 (germline): SGDLS, YYNGEE. The CDR3 is made up of 14 amino acids. CDR3: CASSLAGGKETQYF. CDR3 in DNA: TGTGCCAGCAGCCTAGCGGGGGGAAAGGAGACCCAGTACTTC.